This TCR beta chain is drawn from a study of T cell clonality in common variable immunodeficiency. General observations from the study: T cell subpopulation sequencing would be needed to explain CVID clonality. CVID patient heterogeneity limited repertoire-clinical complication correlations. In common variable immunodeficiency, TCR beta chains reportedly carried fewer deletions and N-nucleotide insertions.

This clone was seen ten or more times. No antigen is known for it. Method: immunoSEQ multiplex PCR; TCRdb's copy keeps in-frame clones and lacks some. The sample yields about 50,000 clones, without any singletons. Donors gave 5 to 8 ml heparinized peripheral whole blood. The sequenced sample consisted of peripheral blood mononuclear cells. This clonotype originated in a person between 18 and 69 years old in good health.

CDR3 region: CASSIIQGRGYEQYF. CDR3 bases read: TGTGCCAGTAGTATAATCCAGGGGAGAGGGTACGAG. The chain recombines TRBV19 with TRBJ2-7; possibly TRBD1 for D (6 bases). Read coverage stops 3 residues before the CDR3 terminus; the germline J gene supplies the remainder. V was clipped by 2 bases and J by 4 bases, with 15 bases between them. Germline values: CDR1 LNHDA, CDR2 SQIVND (reference sequence). This CDR3 comprises 15 residues.